The present entry profiles one T cell receptor beta chain with its context. This clonotype has just a few counts. It has no known antigen specificity. It has no much larger one-base neighbor in the sample; base qualities were not kept. This sample is part of a study of regulatory T cells in long-lasting Graves disease (dated by TCRdb to about 2021). For context, the study as a whole: Antithyroid drugs had been taken for less than 3 months by newly diagnosed Graves' disease patients. Peripheral blood TCR sequencing and RNA sequencing compared persistent Graves' disease patients with newly diagnosed Graves' disease patients. The study was registered as a clinical trial and conducted in China. A total of around 35 samples were covered by TCR sequencing, comprising about 13 persistent and roughly 20 newly diagnosed Graves' disease patients.

Read against the paper, the sample's time point label means: newly diagnosed GD, antithyroid drugs for less than 3 months. For both TCR sequencing and RNA sequencing, RNA was extracted from PBMCs using TRIzol. The diagnosis of Graves' disease followed American Thyroid Association guidelines. Patients for the study were recruited at an endocrinology department in Xi'an, China. From each patient, nine milliliters of peripheral blood was collected into an EDTA anticoagulant tube. PBMCs were isolated by Ficoll Paque Plus density gradient separation without further T cell sorting. RNA quality was checked with an Agilent 2100 Bioanalyzer and agarose gel, and concentration with a NanoDrop 2000. Receptors were amplified or captured by multiplex PCR. Sequencing was carried out with an Illumina HiSeq 4000. CDR3 regions were amplified by Arm-PCR with iRepertoire HTBI primers to construct TCR beta libraries. PCR products were gel purified before sequencing. The authors processed their data as follows. A total of some 60 TRBV and 14 TRBJ segments were identified across samples and were used for gene usage analysis of CDR3 amino acid clonotypes. COPE and FqMerger were used to merge filtered high-quality paired reads into contigs. BLAST was used to align contigs to the IMGT TRBV, TRBD and TRBJ reference genes, and CDR3 was defined following IMGT. Any clonotype with a frequency above 0.1% was counted as a highly expanded clone. Shannon entropy was used to measure repertoire diversity, and the Gini coefficient was used to measure V-J evenness. A clonotype found in more than one individual was treated as public. TCRdb reworked the public reads: Q25 trimming with fastp, MiXCR clone assembly, productive beta chains retained. Under each unique CDR3 protein, matching rows form one entry showing the most common genes and DNA. These V and J calls derive from TCRdb rather than the authors' analysis. Present in this sample are roughly 500,000 distinct CDR3 sequences, 11% to 15% of which were seen just once. Approximately 17% of the sample is held by the ten biggest clonotypes.

On the study overall, not on this receptor specifically: TRBV28, TRBJ1-2 and TRBJ2-5 were preferentially used in persistent disease, while TRBV20-1 and TRBJ2-1 were favored in newly diagnosed disease. The small sample size was acknowledged by the authors as a limitation that may reduce accuracy. Only peripheral blood was studied, because thyroid tissue, the primary lesion, was inaccessible. Compared with newly diagnosed patients, patients with persistent Graves' disease had lower TCR Shannon entropy and fewer highly expanded clones, which suggests clonal expansion. Sequencing and analysis were limited to the TCR beta chain. Persistent patients shared more public clonotypes among themselves (around 3,000) than newly diagnosed patients did (over 950).

Inclusive of the bounding cysteine and phenylalanine, the CDR3 is 16 residues long. The entry retains the CDR3 DNA only, 48 bases that are in frame from base 1. For this chain, trimming is 3 bases at the V end and 5 bases at the J end, and the number of junction bases without a gene match is 4. According to the germline V gene (reference sequence), CDR1 reads LNHDA and CDR2 reads SQIVND. The same sample was also used in a study of T cells in Graves' hyperthyroidism and ophthalmopathy. As the second publication notes: Stable Graves' hyperthyroidism was defined as no progression to ophthalmopathy during 18 months of follow-up. Hyperthyroidism patients were newly diagnosed, with disease duration under 2 months, and aged 18 to 65 years. Any patient with an uncontrolled infection, another autoimmune disease, pregnancy or lactation was excluded. Diagnoses were established on the basis of clinical symptoms, serum thyroxine and TRAb, thyroid ultrasound, and orbital computed tomography. For the first round of RT-PCR on the TCR CDR3, the HTBI primer set was used together with the Qiagen OneStep RT-PCR kit. Most expanded thyroid clonotypes (frequency above 0.001) were also detected in blood, suggesting blood repertoires may reflect thyroid immune responses. A 13 V-J signature model separated ophthalmopathy from stable hyperthyroidism, with about 88% sensitivity and roughly 82% specificity in cross-validation and 80%/75% in testing. During validation, the model predicted progression to ophthalmopathy a median of approximately six months ahead of onset, with almost 71% sensitivity and about 72% specificity. To identify distinguishing TCR V-J signatures, a discovery cohort of around 98 patients was used, comprising 43 with Graves' ophthalmopathy and 57 with stable Graves' hyperthyroidism. Whether ophthalmopathy could be predicted prospectively was tested in an independent validation cohort made up of 18 to 20 hyperthyroidism patients plus 17 patients who later progressed to ophthalmopathy. The approximately 98 discovery patients were randomly divided into training and test sets at a 7:3 ratio. The study also compared thyroid tissue and blood T-cell repertoires from roughly six Graves' hyperthyroidism patients. After blood sampling, hyperthyroidism patients were treated with methimazole at a starting dose of 30 mg daily, and ophthalmopathy patients were treated with high-dose intravenous methylprednisolone. A second multiplex PCR round built the libraries, followed by size selection and purification. Sequencing of the libraries was done on an Illumina HiSeq2000 using paired-end 100 bp reads. Raw data were processed with SOAPnuke, discarding reads with adapters, uncalled bases, mean Phred below 15, or no exact constant-primer or identifier match. COPE v1.2.5 was used to merge the high-quality paired reads, and each unique nucleotide sequence was defined as a clonotype. Clonotypes were aligned to IMGT TRBV, TRBD and TRBJ reference segments using MiTCR v1.1. The analysis included only V-J combinations with a frequency above 0.0001, which together covered around 99% of the repertoires. A TCS score was defined as the ratio of F50 (clonal expansion) to E x V (chaos), with BLOSUM62-based TCRdist applied between CDR3 peptides within each V-J. Welch's t-statistics and random forest reduced 500 to 650 V-J features to roughly 13, which were used in a naive Bayes classifier (R e1071). No statistical method was used to fix the sample size in advance, and group allocation was not hidden from the investigators. The paper describes TCR Vbeta CDR3 sequencing of 135 peripheral blood samples, made up of fewer than 50 ophthalmopathy patients, some 76 hyperthyroidism patients and 17 progressor patients.

Recombination connected TRBV19 to TRBJ2-1; 13 bases in between match TRBD2. The receptor comes from a woman between 45 and 60 years old with Graves disease. Donor details come from another sample of the same person, matched by shared clones. The material was peripheral blood mononuclear cells (PBMCs), obtained at new diagnosis, from a patient treated with antithyroid drugs. The DNA sequence reads TGTGCCAGTAGTATCTCCGGGACTAGCGGGAACAATGAGCAGTTCTTC. It encodes CASSISGTSGNNEQFF.